These 14 T cell receptor beta chains were all obtained from the same sample, sequenced in a study of radiotherapy plus CTLA-4 blockade in lung cancer (dated by TCRdb to 2017 to 2018). Library preparation employed the immunoSEQ multiplex PCR assay. TCRdb obtained this table from immuneACCESS and retained in-frame rearrangements with V and J assigned. These tables miss some clones; where compared with another copy, unresolved V genes account for less than half of the shortfall, and the remainder is unexplained. This sample holds about 80,000 clones; under 80% were observed only once. The ten largest clones take up roughly 23% of the sample. The sample was peripheral blood, taken from a patient treated with radiotherapy plus ipilimumab. All receptors derive from a human donor with non-small cell lung cancer whose response to radiotherapy plus ipilimumab could not be evaluated. Some clones in this sample may be carry-over from other donors' samples.

This clone turned up a few times. The V and J genes are TRBV6-5 and TRBJ2-5; 10 bases are a match to TRBD2. Germline CDR1 reads MNHEY; CDR2 reads SVGAGI. The CDR3 extends over 14 amino acids. J was trimmed by 5 bases and V by 6 bases; bases with no gene match: 6. The CDR3 nucleotides read TGTGCCAGCAGGGAGCGGGGGGGCAAGGAGACCCAGTACTTC. Translation gives CASRERGGKETQYF.

This chain uses TRBV11-3 with TRBJ2-3; 9 bases agree with TRBD2. This CDR3 is built from 15 residues. After removal of 2 bases from V and 6 bases from J, the junction contained 6 bases not matched to a gene. Per germline, CDR1 SGHNT and CDR2 YENEEA. The CDR3, as DNA: TGTGCCAGCAGCTTACGGCGGGGGGGCCTGGATACGCAGTATTTT. Its translation: CASSLRRGGLDTQYF.

The V gene is TRBV5-1, the J gene TRBJ2-7; maybe TRBD1 (6 bases). Germline values: CDR1 SGHRS, CDR2 YFSETQ. The CDR3 consists of 13 residues. V lost 5 bases and J 6 bases, leaving 15 bases between the germline ends. CDR3 coding DNA: TGCGCCAGCAGACTTACAGGGTATGGCGAGCAGTACTTC. The encoded protein is CASRLTGYGEQYF.

The V call is TRBV5-1, the J call TRBJ1-2, with 9 positions matching TRBD1. CDR3 length equals 15 residues. V gave up 4 bases and J gave up 4 bases; unmatched junction bases: 8. The V gene's germline CDR1 is SGHRS and CDR2 YFSETQ. CDR3 nucleotides: TGCGCCAGCAGCGAAAACAGGGGGCACAGCTATGGCTACACCTTC. It translates to CASSENRGHSYGYTF.

This clone turned up a few times. The chain couples TRBV4-1 to TRBJ1-6; 10 nucleotides line up with TRBD1. The ends lost 4 bases at V and 8 bases at J; junction bases unmatched: 2. The germline gives CDR1 MGHRA, CDR2 YSYEKL. The CDR3 consists of 14 residues. CDR3 protein: CASSPTGGDSPLHF. CDR3 DNA sequence: TGCGCCAGCAGCCCGACAGGGGGCGATTCACCCCTCCACTTT.

This chain joins TRBV6-6 and TRBJ1-1; maybe TRBD1 (5 bases). Trimming took 2 bases from V and 4 from J, leaving 8 bases between them. The CDR3 spans 13 residues. The germline V gene has CDR1 MNHNY and CDR2 SVGAGI (reference sequence). The CDR3 sequence is CASSYVQATEAFF. The CDR3 DNA is TGTGCCAGCAGTTACGTACAGGCCACTGAAGCTTTCTTT.

The chain uses TRBV28 and TRBJ1-4, with no clear D. Germline V gene lookup returns CDR1 MDHEN and CDR2 SYDVKM. V shed 7 bases and J shed 2 bases, with 11 bases lying between them. The CDR3 has 14 residues. The CDR3 DNA is TGTGCCAGCACCATTGGCGGGACTAATGAAAAACTGTTTTTT. Translated, it gives CASTIGGTNEKLFF.

The CDR3 nucleotides are TGTGCCACCAGCAGAGATCAGGGTCCCTACGAGCAGTACTTC. The encoded protein is CATSRDQGPYEQYF. V usage is TRBV15 and J usage is TRBJ2-7; D perhaps matches TRBD1 (5 bases). From germline, CDR1 is LNHNV and CDR2 YYDKDF (reference sequence). V gave up 0 bases and J gave up 2 bases, with 8 bases separating them. The CDR3 spans 14 residues.

The chain links TRBV29-1 to TRBJ2-1; 7 bases map to TRBD2. The V and J ends lost 3 bases and 8 bases, in that order; junction bases with no gene match: 10. The germline V gene encodes CDR1 SQVTM and CDR2 ANQGSEA. The CDR3 runs to 14 residues. The DNA of the CDR3 is TGCAGCGTTGACTTGGCGGGGGATAACTATGAGCAGTTCTTC. It codes for CSVDLAGDNYEQFF.

The chain links TRBV7-2 to TRBJ1-6, with D uncertain. Germline V gives CDR1 SGHTA, CDR2 FQGNSA. With 3 bases removed from V and 10 bases from J, the gap between germline ends came to 10 bases. The CDR3 has 13 amino acids. As DNA, the CDR3 is TGTGCCAGCAGCTTCCGACGGGTCTCACCCCTCCACTTT. This sequence encodes CASSFRRVSPLHF.

A few counts support this clone. The CDR3 DNA follows: TGTGCCTGGTGCCAGGGGCCGAGCACAGATACGCAGTATTTT. This translates into CAWCQGPSTDTQYF. The chain links TRBV30 to TRBJ2-3, with D perhaps TRBD1 (6 bases). In germline, CDR1 is GTSNPN, CDR2 SVGIG (reference sequence). Trimming left V 5 bases short and J 0 bases short, with 12 bases between. The CDR3 totals 14 residues.

The sample holds a few counts of this clone. The chain employs TRBV18 and TRBJ1-5; 8 bases align to TRBD1. This CDR3 is 17 amino acids long. Germline V gene sequence: CDR1 KGHSH, CDR2 LQKENI. The V gene end was trimmed by 4 bases and the J gene end by 2 bases; junction bases not matched to a gene: 10. The CDR3 spells CASSLSGGAQGNQPQHF. The DNA for the CDR3 is TGTGCCAGCTCACTTTCAGGGGGCGCCCAAGGCAATCAGCCCCAGCATTTT.

The chain uses TRBV5-4 and TRBJ1-2, with D perhaps TRBD1 (5 bases). This CDR3 has 15 amino acids. CDR1 and CDR2 (germline): SGHNT, YYREEE (reference sequence). Deletions cut 0 bases from V and 2 bases from J, with 11 bases between. CDR3 region: CASSLALRGNYGYTF. CDR3 nucleotide sequence: TGTGCCAGCAGCTTGGCCCTTCGGGGGAACTATGGCTACACCTTC.

This clone has a handful of counts. Within the sample, other DNA sequences also encode this same CDR3. The chain employs TRBV9 and TRBJ1-1, with D perhaps matching TRBD1 (5 bases). Germline loops: CDR1 SGDLS, CDR2 YYNGEE. V lost 4 bases, J lost 5 bases, and 12 bases lay in between. CDR3 length: 13 residues. The CDR3 DNA reads TGTGCCAGCAGCCCCGGGGGGAGGACTGAAGCTTTCTTT. Its translation: CASSPGGRTEAFF.